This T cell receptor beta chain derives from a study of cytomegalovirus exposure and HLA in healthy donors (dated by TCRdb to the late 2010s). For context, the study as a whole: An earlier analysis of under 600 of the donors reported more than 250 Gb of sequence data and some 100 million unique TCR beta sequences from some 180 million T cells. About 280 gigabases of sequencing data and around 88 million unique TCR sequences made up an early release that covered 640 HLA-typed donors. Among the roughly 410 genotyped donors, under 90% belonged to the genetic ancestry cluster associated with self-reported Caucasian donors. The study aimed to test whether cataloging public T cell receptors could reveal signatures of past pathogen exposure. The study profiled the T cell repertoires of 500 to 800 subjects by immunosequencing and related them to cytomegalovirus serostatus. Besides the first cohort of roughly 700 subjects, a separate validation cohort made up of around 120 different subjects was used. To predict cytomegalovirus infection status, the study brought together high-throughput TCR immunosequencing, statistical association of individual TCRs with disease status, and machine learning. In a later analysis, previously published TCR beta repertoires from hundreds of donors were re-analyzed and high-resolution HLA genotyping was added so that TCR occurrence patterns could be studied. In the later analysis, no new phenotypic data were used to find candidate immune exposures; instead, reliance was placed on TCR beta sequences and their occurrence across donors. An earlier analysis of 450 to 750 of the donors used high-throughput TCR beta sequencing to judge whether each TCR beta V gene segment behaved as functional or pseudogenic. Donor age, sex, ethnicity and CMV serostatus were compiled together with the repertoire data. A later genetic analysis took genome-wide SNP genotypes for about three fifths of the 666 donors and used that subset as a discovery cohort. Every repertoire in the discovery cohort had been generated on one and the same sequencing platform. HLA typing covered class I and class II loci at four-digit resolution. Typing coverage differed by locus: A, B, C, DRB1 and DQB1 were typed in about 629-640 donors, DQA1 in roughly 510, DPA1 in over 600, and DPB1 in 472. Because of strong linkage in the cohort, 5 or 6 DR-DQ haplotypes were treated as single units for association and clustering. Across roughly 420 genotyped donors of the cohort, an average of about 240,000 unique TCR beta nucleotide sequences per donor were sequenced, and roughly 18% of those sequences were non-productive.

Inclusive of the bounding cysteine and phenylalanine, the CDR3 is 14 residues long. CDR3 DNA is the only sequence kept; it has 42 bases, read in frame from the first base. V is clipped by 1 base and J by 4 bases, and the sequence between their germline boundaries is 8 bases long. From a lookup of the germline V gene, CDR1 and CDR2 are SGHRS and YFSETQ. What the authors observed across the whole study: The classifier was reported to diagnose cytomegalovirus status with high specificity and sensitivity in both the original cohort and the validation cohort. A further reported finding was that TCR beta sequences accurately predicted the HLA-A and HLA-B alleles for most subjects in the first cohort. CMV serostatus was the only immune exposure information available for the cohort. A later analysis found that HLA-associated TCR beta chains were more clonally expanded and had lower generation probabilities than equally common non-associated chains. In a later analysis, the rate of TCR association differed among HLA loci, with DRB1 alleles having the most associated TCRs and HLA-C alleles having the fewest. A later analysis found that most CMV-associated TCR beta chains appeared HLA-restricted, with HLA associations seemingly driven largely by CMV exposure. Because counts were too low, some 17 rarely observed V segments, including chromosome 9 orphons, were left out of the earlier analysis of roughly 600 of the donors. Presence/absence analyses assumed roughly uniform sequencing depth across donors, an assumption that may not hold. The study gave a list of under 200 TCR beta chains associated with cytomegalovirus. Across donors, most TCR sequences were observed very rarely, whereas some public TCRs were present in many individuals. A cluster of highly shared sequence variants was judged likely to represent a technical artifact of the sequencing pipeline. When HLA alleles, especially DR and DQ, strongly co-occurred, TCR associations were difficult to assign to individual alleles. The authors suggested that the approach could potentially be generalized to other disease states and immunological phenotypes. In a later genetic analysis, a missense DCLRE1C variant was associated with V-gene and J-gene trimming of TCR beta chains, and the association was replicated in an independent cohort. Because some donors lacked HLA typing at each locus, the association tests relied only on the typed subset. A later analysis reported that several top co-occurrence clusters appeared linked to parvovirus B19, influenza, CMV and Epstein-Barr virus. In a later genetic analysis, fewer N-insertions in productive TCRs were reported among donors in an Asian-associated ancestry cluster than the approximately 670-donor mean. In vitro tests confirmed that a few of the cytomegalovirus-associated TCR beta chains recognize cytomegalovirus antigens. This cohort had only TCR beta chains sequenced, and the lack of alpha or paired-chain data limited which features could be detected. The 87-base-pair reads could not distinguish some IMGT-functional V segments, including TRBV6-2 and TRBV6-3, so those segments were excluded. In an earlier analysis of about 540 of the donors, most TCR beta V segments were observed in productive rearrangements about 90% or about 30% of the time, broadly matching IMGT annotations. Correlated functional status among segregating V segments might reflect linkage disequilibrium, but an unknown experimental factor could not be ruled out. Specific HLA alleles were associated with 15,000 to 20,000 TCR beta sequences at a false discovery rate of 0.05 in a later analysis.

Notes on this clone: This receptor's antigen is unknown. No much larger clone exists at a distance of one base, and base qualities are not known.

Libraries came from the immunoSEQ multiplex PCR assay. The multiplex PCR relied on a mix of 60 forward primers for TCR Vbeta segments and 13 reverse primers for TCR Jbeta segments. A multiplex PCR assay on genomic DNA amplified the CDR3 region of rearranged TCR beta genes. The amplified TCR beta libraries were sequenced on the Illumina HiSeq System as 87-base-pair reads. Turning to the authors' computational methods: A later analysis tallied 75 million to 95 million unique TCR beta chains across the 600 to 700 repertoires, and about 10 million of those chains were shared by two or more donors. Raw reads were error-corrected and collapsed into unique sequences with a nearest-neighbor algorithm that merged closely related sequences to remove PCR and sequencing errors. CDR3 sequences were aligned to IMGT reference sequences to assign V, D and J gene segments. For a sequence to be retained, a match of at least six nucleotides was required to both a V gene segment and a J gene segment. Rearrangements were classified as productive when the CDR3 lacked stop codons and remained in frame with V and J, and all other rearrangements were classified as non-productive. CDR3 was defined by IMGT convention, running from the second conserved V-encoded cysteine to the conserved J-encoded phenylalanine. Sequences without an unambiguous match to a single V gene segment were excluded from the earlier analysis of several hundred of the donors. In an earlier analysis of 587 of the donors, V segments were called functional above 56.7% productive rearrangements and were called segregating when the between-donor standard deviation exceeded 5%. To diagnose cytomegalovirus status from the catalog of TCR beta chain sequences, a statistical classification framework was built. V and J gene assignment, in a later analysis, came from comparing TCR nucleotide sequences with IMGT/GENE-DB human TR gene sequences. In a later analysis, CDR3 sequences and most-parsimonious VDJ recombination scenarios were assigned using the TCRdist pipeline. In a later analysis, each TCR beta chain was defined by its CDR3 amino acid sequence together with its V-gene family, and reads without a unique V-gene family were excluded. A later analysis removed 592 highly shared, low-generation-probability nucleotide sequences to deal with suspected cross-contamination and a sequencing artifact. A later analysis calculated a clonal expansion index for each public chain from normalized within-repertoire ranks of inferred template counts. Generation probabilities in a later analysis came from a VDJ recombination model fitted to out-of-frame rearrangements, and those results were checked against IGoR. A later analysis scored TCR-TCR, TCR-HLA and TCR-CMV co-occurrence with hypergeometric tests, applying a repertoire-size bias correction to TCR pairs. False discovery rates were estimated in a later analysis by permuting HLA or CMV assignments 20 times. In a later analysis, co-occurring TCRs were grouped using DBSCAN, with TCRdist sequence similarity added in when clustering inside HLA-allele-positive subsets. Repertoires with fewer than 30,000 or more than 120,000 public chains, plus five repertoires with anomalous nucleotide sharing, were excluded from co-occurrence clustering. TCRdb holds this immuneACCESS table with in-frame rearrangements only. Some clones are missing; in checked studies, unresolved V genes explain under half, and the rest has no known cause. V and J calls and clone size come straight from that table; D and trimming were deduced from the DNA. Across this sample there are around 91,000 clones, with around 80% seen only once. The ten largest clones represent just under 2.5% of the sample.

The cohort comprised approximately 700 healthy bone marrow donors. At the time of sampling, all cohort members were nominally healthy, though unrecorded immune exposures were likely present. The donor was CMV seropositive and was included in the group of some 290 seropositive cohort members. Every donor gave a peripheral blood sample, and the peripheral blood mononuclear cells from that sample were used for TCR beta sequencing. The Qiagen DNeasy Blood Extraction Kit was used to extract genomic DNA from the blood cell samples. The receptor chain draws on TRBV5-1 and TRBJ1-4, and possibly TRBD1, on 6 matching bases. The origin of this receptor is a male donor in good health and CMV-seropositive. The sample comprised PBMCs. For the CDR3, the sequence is CASSLRGFNEKLFF. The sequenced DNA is TGCGCCAGCAGCTTGAGGGGGTTTAATGAAAAACTGTTTTTT.